This T cell receptor (beta chain) originates from a study of OX40 agonist ivuxolimab in advanced cancers. At the level of the study: Clinicians treated patients with ivuxolimab, an agonistic anti-OX40 (CD134) antibody. Patients achieving partial responses numbered three: one hepatocellular carcinoma case and two cutaneous melanoma cases.

Study-level results: Circulating CD4+ and CD8+ T cells showed clonal expansion by week 6 at 0.1 to 3.0 mg/kg.

V dropped 2 bases and J dropped 5 bases, with 9 bases sitting between them. Germline CDR1 is MNHEY and CDR2 is SMNVEV (reference sequence). The CDR3 loop spans 13 amino acids. Turning to this clone: Its specificity is not known.

The protocol was immunoSEQ multiplex PCR, while the TCRdb copy is restricted to in-frame clones and leaves out a portion. The sample includes about 24,000 clones, more than 80% of them seen just once. This material consisted of CD4+ or CD8+ T cells sorted from blood, taken in a trial of the OX40 agonist ivuxolimab. The receptor was isolated from an adult with an advanced solid tumor such as melanoma, head and neck, liver or kidney cancer. The chain uses TRBV27 and TRBJ2-5, with a tentative D call TRBD1 (5 bases). CDR3 region: CASSLQGRETQYF. Written as DNA, the CDR3 is TGTGCCAGCAGTTTACAGGGTCGGGAGACCCAGTACTTC.